This T cell receptor beta chain was recovered during a study of cytotoxic CD8 clonotypes in ibrutinib-treated CLL. About the study: Included were 11 relapsed/refractory and over 14 treatment-naive patients, of whom some 18 were IGHV unmutated. Specimens for response were gathered following a median roughly 13 months of therapy, spanning 6 to 36. Findings of the study overall: Baseline-level clonality went beyond age-matched healthy donors and moved in step with circulating CD8+ T-cell counts. Sampling of sustained-remission and progressing patients occurred at differing times.

Of note for this clone: Its target is unknown.

The CDR3 contains 15 residues. V gave up 4 bases and J gave up 1 base, with 14 bases separating them. In germline, CDR1 is SGDLS, CDR2 YYNGEE. TCRdb's table, derived via immunoSEQ multiplex PCR, lists solely in-frame clones and lacks some. The sample has about 310,000 clones, around four fifths seen once. Sequenced here: PBMCs, sampled before ibrutinib treatment. The V call is TRBV9, the J call TRBJ1-2, with a possible D match to TRBD1 (5 bases). This clonotype originated in a human donor with chronic lymphocytic leukemia. The CDR3 reads CASSLATVFNYGYTF. The CDR3 nucleotides read TGTGCCAGCAGCCTTGCGACAGTGTTTAACTATGGCTACACCTTC.